This T cell receptor beta chain was captured in a study of naive CD8 T cells in extremely preterm neonates. Healthy nonsmoking adults and healthy children aged roughly 16-60 months donated peripheral blood. This CDR3 is 23 amino acids long. Germline assignment: CDR1 LNHNV and CDR2 YYDKDF (reference sequence). Trimming at V came to 1 base and at J to 0 bases, leaving 21 bases not matched to a gene. Notes on the study in general: Preterm neonate repertoires were significantly less rich by iChao1 than others. Compared with older groups, preterm CDR3s were shorter, with fewer N additions and less trimming. CDR3 nucleotide sharing was roughly 3% in preterm, 0.4% to 0.45% term, 0.03% children, over 0.0085% adults.

TCRdb's table, derived via immunoSEQ multiplex PCR, lists solely in-frame clones and lacks some. The data contain approximately 7,400 clones, roughly 98% of them seen just once; the ten biggest clones take up 2.5% to 3.5%. With regard to this clone: Its antigen is currently unknown.

The sequenced sample consisted of naive CD8+ T cells from blood. This chain connects TRBV15 to TRBJ2-3; the match to TRBD2 covers 11 bases. This sequence was found in a human donor in good health. In DNA form, the CDR3 reads TGTGCCACCAGCAGAGGGCTGGTCGGCGGGACTAGCGGTACACGGGATAGCACAGATACGCAGTATTTT. Its translation: CATSRGLVGGTSGTRDSTDTQYF.